This entry lists 13 T cell receptor beta chains sequenced from one sample in a study of T cell responses to AZD1222 COVID-19 vaccine. Method: immunoSEQ multiplex PCR; TCRdb's copy keeps in-frame clones and lacks some. The sample yields roughly 140,000 clones, approximately 89% seen once. The material sequenced was peripheral blood, taken on day 0 of AZD1222 vaccination. These receptor sequences come from an adult in good health.

The chain joins TRBV5-4 to TRBJ2-5, with D perhaps assigned TRBD1 or TRBD2 (7 bases each). The CDR3 spans 14 residues. Looked up from germline, CDR1 is SGHNT and CDR2 is YYREEE (reference sequence). The V and J ends lost 2 bases and 2 bases respectively, with 10 bases between them. The CDR3 sequence: CASSFRGGQETQYF. CDR3 nucleotides: TGTGCCAGCAGCTTCAGGGGGGGTCAAGAGACCCAGTACTTC.

This clone has only a few counts. The rearrangement joins TRBV6-2 or TRBV6-3 to TRBJ1-1, with D unresolved. There are 15 residues in the CDR3. With 5 bases removed from V and 0 bases from J, the gap between germline ends came to 13 bases. Germline V lookup: CDR1 MNHEY, CDR2 SVGEGT. In DNA form, the CDR3 reads TGTGCCAGCAGTCGTAAGACACCGCTGAACACTGAAGCTTTCTTT. It is translated as CASSRKTPLNTEAFF.

The rearrangement joins TRBV7-4 to TRBJ1-5, with 8 positions matching TRBD1. Unmatched junction bases numbered 9, after V lost 8 bases and J lost 3 bases. The CDR3 sequence is 15 residues long. The V gene's germline CDR1 is SGHVT and CDR2 SQSDAQ. CDR3 bases: TGTGCCAGCGAGGGAGGGACAGGTTCCAATCAGCCCCAGCATTTT. This sequence encodes CASEGGTGSNQPQHF.

The chain recombines TRBV19 with TRBJ1-1, with a weak D call TRBD1 (5 bases). CDR3 length: 14 residues. Deletions cut 3 bases from V and 3 bases from J, with 11 bases between. Per germline, CDR1 LNHDA and CDR2 SQIVND (reference sequence). CDR3 bases: TGTGCCAGTAGTATCGCGACAGTCCACACTGAAGCTTTCTTT. Translated, it gives CASSIATVHTEAFF.

The J gene is TRBJ1-4, the V gene TRBV7-8; no clear D. V was trimmed by 4 bases and J by 0 bases, leaving 15 bases between them. The V gene's germline CDR1 is SGHVS and CDR2 FQNEAQ. The CDR3 runs to 17 residues. The CDR3 sequence: CASSSSLLLATNEKLFF. CDR3 nucleotides: TGTGCCAGCAGCTCAAGCCTGCTGCTCGCAACTAATGAAAAACTGTTTTTT.

The chain joins TRBV9 to TRBJ1-2, with 7 positions matching TRBD1. The CDR3 length is 15 residues. CDR1 is SGDLS and CDR2 is YYNGEE in the germline V gene. V shed 6 bases and J 1 base; nucleotides not matched to a gene: 9. The DNA for the CDR3 is TGTGCCAGCAAAGGGGGCAAGCCAAATAACTATGGCTACACCTTC. This translates into CASKGGKPNNYGYTF.

This clone was picked up one time. The gene calls are TRBV21-1 and TRBJ2-5; no check of the table's D call, TRBD2, against the DNA was made. TRBV21-1 is listed as a pseudogene. The CDR3 is 16 amino acids. The DNA for the CDR3 is TGTGCCAGCAGCAAAGCCCCCGGGACTACCCAAGAGACCCAGTACTTC. Its translation: CASSKAPGTTQETQYF.

The chain employs TRBV9 and TRBJ1-1; the D is unclear. The CDR3 has 8 amino acids. Trimming took 10 bases from V and 8 from J, leaving 6 bases between them. Looked up from germline, CDR1 is SGDLS and CDR2 is YYNGEE. The CDR3 nucleotides read TGTGCCCCGTACGAAGCTTTCTTT. As protein: CAPYEAFF.

In this sample, this clone turned up a few times. V is TRBV11-2 and J is TRBJ1-2; 7 bases map to TRBD1. This CDR3 is built from 15 residues. The V gene end was trimmed by 4 bases and the J gene end by 4 bases; junction bases not matched to a gene: 9. Germline lookup yields CDR1 SGHAT and CDR2 FQNNGV. CDR3 coding DNA: TGTGCCAGCAGCTCTAGACAGGGTCTGAGCTATGGCTACACCTTC. It encodes CASSSRQGLSYGYTF.

The genes are TRBV2 and TRBJ2-1, with D possibly matching TRBD2 (6 bases). The CDR3 sequence is 15 residues long. V was clipped by 0 bases and J by 5 bases, with 11 bases between them. Germline lookup yields CDR1 SNHLY and CDR2 FYNNEI. CDR3 in DNA: TGTGCCAGCAGTGAAGCCTCGGGCGGGAACAATGAGCAGTTCTTC. Its translation: CASSEASGGNNEQFF. Complete variable domain (other parts from reference TRBV2 and TRBJ2-1): EPEVTQTPSHQVTQMGQEVILRCVPISNHLYFYWYRQILGQKVEFLVSFYNNEISEKSEIFDDQFSVERPDGSNFTLKIRSTKLEDSAMYFCASSEASGGNNEQFFGPGTRLTVL.

V gene TRBV18 combines with J gene TRBJ1-1; D is ambiguous. CDR3 length: 14 residues. Deletions cut 6 bases from V and 0 bases from J, with 11 bases between. Per germline, CDR1 KGHSH and CDR2 LQKENI. DNA of the CDR3: TGTGCCAGCTCGCGGCTAGAAATGAACACTGAAGCTTTCTTT. Amino acid sequence: CASSRLEMNTEAFF.

The table lists this clone with a count of one. The chain uses TRBV7-2 and TRBJ2-4, with a tentative D call TRBD2 (5 bases). V was trimmed by 4 bases and J by 0 bases, leaving 7 bases between them. This CDR3 spans 14 amino acids. Germline assignment: CDR1 SGHTA and CDR2 FQGNSA. The CDR3, as DNA: TGTGCCAGCAGCTACGGGGTAGCCAAAAACATTCAGTACTTC. It yields the protein CASSYGVAKNIQYF.

This chain links TRBV3-1 (or the pseudogene TRBV3-2) with TRBJ1-2, with D hard to call. The CDR3 is 12 amino acids. Trimming removed 1 base from V and 8 bases from J, with 8 bases in between. Germline V gene data show CDR1 as LGHDT and CDR2 as YNNKEL (reference sequence). CDR3 sequence reads: CASSQGLGGYTF. CDR3 bases: TGTGCCAGCAGCCAAGGGTTAGGGGGCTACACCTTC.